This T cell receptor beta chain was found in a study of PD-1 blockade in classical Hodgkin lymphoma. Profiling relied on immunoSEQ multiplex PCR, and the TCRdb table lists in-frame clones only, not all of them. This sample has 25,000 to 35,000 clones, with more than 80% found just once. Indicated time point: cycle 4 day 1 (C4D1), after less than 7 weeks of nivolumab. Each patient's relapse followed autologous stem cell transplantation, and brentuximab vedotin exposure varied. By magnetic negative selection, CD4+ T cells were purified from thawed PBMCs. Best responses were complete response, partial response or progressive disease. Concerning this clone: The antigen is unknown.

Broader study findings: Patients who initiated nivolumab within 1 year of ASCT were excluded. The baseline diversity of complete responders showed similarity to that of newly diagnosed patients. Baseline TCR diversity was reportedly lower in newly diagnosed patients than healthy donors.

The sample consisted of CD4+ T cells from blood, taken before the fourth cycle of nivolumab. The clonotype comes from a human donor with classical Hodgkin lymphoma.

CDR3 loop: CASSPSGNYEQYF. CDR3 nucleotide sequence: TGTGCCAGCAGCCCGAGCGGGAACTACGAGCAGTACTTC. This chain links TRBV11-2 with TRBJ2-7; the match to TRBD2 covers 7 bases. CDR1 and CDR2 from the germline V gene are SGHAT and FQNNGV. The J segment lost 3 bases and the V segment lost 5 bases, leaving 4 bases of the junction unmatched. The CDR3 covers 13 residues. Filled out from reference TRBV11-2 and TRBJ2-7, the complete variable domain reads EAGVAQSPRYKIIEKRQSVAFWCNPISGHATLYWYQQILGQGPKLLIQFQNNGVVDDSQLPKDRFSAERLKGVDSTLKIQPAKLEDSAVYLCASSPSGNYEQYFGPGTRLTVT.